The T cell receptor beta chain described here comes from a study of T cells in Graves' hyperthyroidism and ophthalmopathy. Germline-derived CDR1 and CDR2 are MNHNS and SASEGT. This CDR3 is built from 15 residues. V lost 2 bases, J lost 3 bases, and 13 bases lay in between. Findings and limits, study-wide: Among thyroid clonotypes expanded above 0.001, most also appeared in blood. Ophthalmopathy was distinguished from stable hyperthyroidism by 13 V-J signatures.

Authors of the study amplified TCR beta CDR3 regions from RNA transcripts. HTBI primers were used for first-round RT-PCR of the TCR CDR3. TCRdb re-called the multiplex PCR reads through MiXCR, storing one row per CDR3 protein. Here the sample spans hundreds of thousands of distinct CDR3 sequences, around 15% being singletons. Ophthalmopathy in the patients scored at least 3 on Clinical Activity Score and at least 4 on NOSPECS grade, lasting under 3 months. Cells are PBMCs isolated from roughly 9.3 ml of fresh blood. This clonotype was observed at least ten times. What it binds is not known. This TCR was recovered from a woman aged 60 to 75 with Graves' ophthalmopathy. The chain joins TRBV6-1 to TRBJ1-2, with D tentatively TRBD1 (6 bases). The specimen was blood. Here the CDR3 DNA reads TGTGCCAGCAGTGAAATTACAGGGTCCTACTATGGCTACACCTTC. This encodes CASSEITGSYYGYTF.